This T cell receptor (beta chain) emerged from a study of monozygotic twins with inflammatory bowel disease. The CDR3 runs 13 residues. CDR1 and CDR2 from the germline V gene are KGHDR and SFDVKD. No DNA is given; TCRdb re-called the 5' RACE reads and lists each CDR3 protein once. The table for this sample gives around 380,000 distinct CDR3 sequences. Sequences were obtained from blood. The sequence came from a human donor with ulcerative colitis or Crohn's disease, or a healthy co-twin of an affected twin (not recorded which). The chain recombines TRBV24-1 with TRBJ2-7; TCRdb names TRBD2, which stays unverified in the absence of DNA. The CDR3 region is CATAGTSPHEQYF.